The source of this T cell receptor (beta chain) is a study of STAT5B mutations in CD4+ large granular lymphocyte leukemia. Study results and caveats: 8/27 top patient clones versus 2/35 control clones were TRBV06-family.

As for this clone: Its antigen is still unknown.

The trim removed 8 bases at V and 6 bases at J, leaving 9 bases unmatched. The CDR3 length is 14 residues. Germline V gene sequence: CDR1 LNHNV, CDR2 YYDKDF (reference sequence). Clones were read by immunoSEQ multiplex PCR, and TCRdb kept only the in-frame ones, dropping some. The table includes fewer than 35,000 clones, roughly 71% detected once. V usage is TRBV15 and J usage is TRBJ1-4; 7 bases align to TRBD1. The material sequenced was CD4+ T cells from blood buffy coats. The TCR originated in a human donor in good health. The DNA of the CDR3 is TGTGCCACCCAAAGAGGGGGCGAGCATGAAAAACTGTTTTTT. It specifies CATQRGGEHEKLFF.